This TCR beta chain originates from a study of tumor and adjacent non-tumor tissue in lung cancer (dated by TCRdb to about 2018). As for the study more broadly: By cancer type, the cohort comprised 12 to 13 adenocarcinoma patients, 2 squamous cell carcinoma patients and 1 small cell lung cancer patient. Ages among the roughly 15 patients ranged from roughly 31 to 80 years, there were some 10 men and 5 women, and disease was at TNM stage I to III. A total of 95 million to 150 million productive TCRbeta reads were generated by sequencing, corresponding to an average of approximately 4.5 million reads per sample. The study compared bulk TCRbeta repertoires between lung tumor tissue and matched distant non-tumor lung tissue from around 16 lung cancer patients. For each patient, one tumor sample and one normal lung sample were taken, giving under 35 paired specimens that underwent TCRbeta CDR3 sequencing.

From its cysteine to its phenylalanine, the CDR3 spans 15 amino acids. Only the CDR3 DNA stays, 45 bases, in frame from base 1. CDR1 SGHDT and CDR2 YYEEEE are derived from the germline V gene. Results and caveats for the whole study, not just this receptor: Significantly higher TCR diversity (inverse Simpson) was observed in tumor tissue than in normal lung tissue (approximately 440 vs 150, P = 0.0075, Mann-Whitney U test). Because peripheral blood was not sequenced, the blood TCRbeta repertoires of the lung cancer patients in the study went unexamined. The top 100 clones accounted for a significantly larger cumulative portion of the repertoire in normal lung than in tumor tissue. Only roughly 16 patients were in the cohort, and the authors stated that larger samples and more detailed clinical data are needed. Younger patients had significantly higher TCR diversity, and higher tumor TCR diversity was associated with shorter overall and disease-free survival. The sequencing platform is not named in the methods, and unique molecular identifiers are not mentioned.

On this clonotype: Its binding antigen is unknown. The junction and the germline gene differ at one end; a read error may be behind it.

RNA was isolated from bulk, unsorted tissue, and RNA quality was assessed with a NanoDrop ND-1000 and an Agilent 2100. All donors had newly diagnosed lung cancer, had not received prior chemotherapy, and were admitted for thoracic surgery in China between August and November 2014. The study excluded patients who had received radiotherapy or chemotherapy before or who had another cancer at the same time. Surgical tissue pieces of roughly 1-2.3 cm3 were preserved in RNAlater solution and stored at -80 °C until use. The library was produced with multiplex PCR. The run used an Illumina HiSeq 2500. TCRbeta libraries were constructed through three rounds of nested PCR with primers (Table S4) according to protocols adapted from ARM-PCR. Before sequencing, PCR products in the 200-500 bp range were cut out of the gel and cleaned up using the QIAquick gel extraction kit. Regarding the original processing steps: Reads were cleaned with Trimmomatic, merged with FLASH into complete CDR3 sequences, and assigned to V(D)J germline segments with MiTCR. Clonal diversity was calculated as the inverse Simpson's index using VDJtools. Productive reads were defined as in-frame sequences without a premature stop codon. TCRdb applied fastp at Q25 and MiXCR to the public reads, then kept only in-frame beta chains. Merged by CDR3 protein, the rows form single entries marked with the most common genes and DNA. These V and J calls rely on TCRdb rather than the paper's analysis. Within this sample are fewer than 130,000 distinct CDR3 sequences, with roughly 84% of them counted one time only. The ten top clones hold under 25% of the sample.

The chain couples TRBV5-6 to TRBJ1-1, with TRBD1 identical over 8 junction bases. The material sequenced was lung tumor tissue. The source of this sequence is a man in his 70s with non-small cell lung cancer. The CDR3 protein is CTSSGTGLSNTEVFF. The DNA sequence is as follows: TGTACCAGCAGCGGGACAGGTTTGTCGAACACTGAAGTTTTCTTT.